This T cell receptor beta chain came from a study of monozygotic twins with inflammatory bowel disease (dated by TCRdb to between 2018 and 2020). About the investigation overall: A total of roughly 28 monozygotic twin pairs were included in the full study, comprising nine German pairs (four IBD-concordant, five IBD-discordant) and 19 IBD-discordant Danish pairs. The search for disease-associated traits relied mainly on comparing, within discordant pairs, IBD patients with their genetically identical healthy co-twins. Each individual had, on average, about 151 000 unique TCRalpha sequences and 181 000 unique TCRbeta sequences available for analysis.

From each donor, a roughly 2.7 ml peripheral blood sample was collected into PAXgene tubes and kept at -80 degrees C. Without T cell sorting, total RNA was isolated from whole blood using the PAXgene blood miRNA kit on an automated QIAcube. Peripheral blood from monozygotic twin pairs, either concordant or discordant for inflammatory bowel disease, underwent deep TCRalpha and TCRbeta repertoire profiling that used unique molecular barcoding. Smoking habits were recorded for all twin pairs, and individuals were classified as current, former or never smokers. Library construction relied on 5' RACE. The input for every TCR library was 3500 ng of total RNA. cDNA was synthesized with SMARTScribe reverse transcriptase in eight separate reactions per sample. Unique molecular identifiers containing a 6-nucleotide sample barcode were introduced through template switching during cDNA synthesis. Amplification of TCRalpha and TCRbeta cDNA involved two nested PCRs of about 15 and 9 cycles, and each PCR was followed by bead purification. Before amplification, cDNA was treated with uracil DNA-glycosylase and purified using the QIAquick PCR purification kit. The second PCR added Illumina TruSeq-compatible adapters along with sample-specific barcodes. Library quality and concentration were assessed using TapeStation and Qubit, and approximately 5 ng of each library was pooled. The pooled libraries were sequenced with 2 x 100 bp reads and custom sequencing primers on an Illumina HiSeq2500 single-index Rapid Run. The authors' analysis ran thus. MiGEC version 1.2.6 was used for UMI-based consensus assembly, which corrected PCR and sequencing errors. MiXCR version 2.1.1 was used to carry out V(D)J alignment, clonotype assembly and CDR3 extraction. Gene usage, clonotype sharing and MAIT/NKT TCR abundance were normalised by analysing the top 1000, 10 000 and 20 000 clonotypes per sample. After downsampling to 27 000 UMIs, diversity was calculated as the inverse Simpson index using the vegan R package. Paired Mann-Whitney U tests were applied to discordant twin pairs, with Benjamini-Hochberg correction for multiple testing. One entry per CDR3 protein sequence results from the TCRdb reprocessing of the reads, with DNA left out. The V and J calls were not made by the authors but by TCRdb's processing. The sample table includes about 150,000 distinct CDR3 sequences. The ten largest clones take up 1% to 1.5% of the sample.

Points the paper makes about the study in general: TCRbeta repertoire diversity, by inverse Simpson index, was decreased in IBD patients compared with their healthy co-twins. Because patients received different immunosuppressive treatments, the repertoires may have picked up extra background noise and variability between individuals. The analysis was unable to tell different T cell subtypes apart. Concordant and discordant twins showed no difference in repertoire similarity, possibly because of limited statistical power. Fewer clonotypes were shared with other individuals by IBD patients than by healthy twins, most markedly in patients showing signs of disease activity. The results gave no support for a single strong signal or clonotype linked to IBD.

Notes on this clonotype: Which antigen it targets is not known.

The sequence came from a human donor with ulcerative colitis or Crohn's disease, or a healthy co-twin of an affected twin (not recorded which). The sample comprised blood.

For the CDR3, the sequence is CASSSGGGNDEQYF. This chain is built from TRBV5-1 and TRBJ2-7; there is no DNA to check the TCRdb D call of TRBD1. Including the terminal cysteine and phenylalanine, the CDR3 comprises 14 residues. This entry has no DNA. CDR1 and CDR2 are drawn from the germline V gene: SGHRS, YFSETQ.